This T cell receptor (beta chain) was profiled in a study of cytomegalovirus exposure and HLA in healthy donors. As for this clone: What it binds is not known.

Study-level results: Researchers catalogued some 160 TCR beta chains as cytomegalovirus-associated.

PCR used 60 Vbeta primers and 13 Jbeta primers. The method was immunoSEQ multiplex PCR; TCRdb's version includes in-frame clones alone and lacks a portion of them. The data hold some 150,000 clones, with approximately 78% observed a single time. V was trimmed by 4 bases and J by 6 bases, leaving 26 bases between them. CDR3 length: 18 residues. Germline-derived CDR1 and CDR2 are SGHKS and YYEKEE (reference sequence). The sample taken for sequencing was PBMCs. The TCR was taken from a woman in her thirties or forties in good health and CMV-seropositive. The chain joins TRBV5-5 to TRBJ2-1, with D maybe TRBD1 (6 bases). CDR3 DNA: TGTGCCAGCAGCACCCTGAACAGGGATCGGATTGTCTCCAATGAGCAGTTCTTC. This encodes CASSTLNRDRIVSNEQFF. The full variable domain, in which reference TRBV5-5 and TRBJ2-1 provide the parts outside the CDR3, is DAGVTQSPTHLIKTRGQQVTLRCSPISGHKSVSWYQQVLGQGPQFIFQYYEKEERGRGNFPDRFSARQFPNYSSELNVNALLLGDSALYLCASSTLNRDRIVSNEQFFGPGTRLTVL.